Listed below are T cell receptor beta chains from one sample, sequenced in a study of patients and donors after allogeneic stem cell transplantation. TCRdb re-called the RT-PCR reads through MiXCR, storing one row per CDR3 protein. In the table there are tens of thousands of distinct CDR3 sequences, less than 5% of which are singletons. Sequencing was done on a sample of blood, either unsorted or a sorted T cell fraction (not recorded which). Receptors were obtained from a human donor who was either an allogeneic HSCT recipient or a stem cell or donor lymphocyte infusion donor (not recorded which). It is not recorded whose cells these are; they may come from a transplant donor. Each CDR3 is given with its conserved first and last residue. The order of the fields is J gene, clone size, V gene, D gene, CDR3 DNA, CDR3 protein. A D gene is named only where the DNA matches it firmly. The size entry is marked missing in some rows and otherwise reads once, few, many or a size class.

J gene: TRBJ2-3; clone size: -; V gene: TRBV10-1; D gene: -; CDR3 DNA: TGCGCCAGCAGTGAGAGGGAGCGGGGCACAGATACGCAGTATTTT; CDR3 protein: CASSERERGTDTQYF
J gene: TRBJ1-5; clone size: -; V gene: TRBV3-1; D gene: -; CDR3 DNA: TGTGCCAGCAGCTCTTGGGGCAGCAATCAGCCCCAGCATTTT; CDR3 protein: CASSSWGSNQPQHF
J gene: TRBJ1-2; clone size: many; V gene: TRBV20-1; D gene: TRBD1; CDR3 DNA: TGCAGTGCTGGGCAGGGGGCTTGGTATGGCTACACCTTC; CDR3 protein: CSAGQGAWYGYTF
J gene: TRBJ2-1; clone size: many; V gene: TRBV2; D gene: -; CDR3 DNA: TGTGCCACTAATAGGGGGACAAGAATCAATGAGCAGTTCTTC; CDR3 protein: CATNRGTRINEQFF
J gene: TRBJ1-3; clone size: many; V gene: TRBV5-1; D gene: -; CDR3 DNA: TGCGCCAGCAGCTACGACATGGTCGGAAACACCATATATTTT; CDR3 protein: CASSYDMVGNTIYF
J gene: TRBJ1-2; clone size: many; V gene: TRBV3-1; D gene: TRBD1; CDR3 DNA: TGTGCCAGCAGCCAAGAGAGGGGGCAACATGGCTACACCTTC; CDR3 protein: CASSQERGQHGYTF
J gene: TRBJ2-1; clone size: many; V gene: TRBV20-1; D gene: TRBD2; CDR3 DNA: TGCAGTGCCGAACCGACTAGCGGAGGTTACAATGAGCAGTTCTTC; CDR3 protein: CSAEPTSGGYNEQFF
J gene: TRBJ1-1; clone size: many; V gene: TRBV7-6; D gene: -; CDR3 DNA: TGTGCCAGCAGCGTTGACAGGAACACTGAAGCTTTCTTT; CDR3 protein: CASSVDRNTEAFF
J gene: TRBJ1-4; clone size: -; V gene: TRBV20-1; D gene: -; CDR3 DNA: TGCAGTGCTCCCGGAGGACAGTGGGTTACTAATGAAAAACTGTTTTTT; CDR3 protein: CSAPGGQWVTNEKLFF
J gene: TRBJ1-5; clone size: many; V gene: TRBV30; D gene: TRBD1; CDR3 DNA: TGTGCCTGGAGTGTACTGGGACAGGGAGGGACTCAGCCCCAGCATTTT; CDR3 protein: CAWSVLGQGGTQPQHF
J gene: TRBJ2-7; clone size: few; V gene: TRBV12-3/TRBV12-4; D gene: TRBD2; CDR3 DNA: TGTGCCAGCAGCATCGGGACTAGCGGGGGGTACGAGCAGTACTTC; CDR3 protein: CASSIGTSGGYEQYF
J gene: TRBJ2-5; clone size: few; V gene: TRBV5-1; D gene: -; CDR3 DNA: TGCGCCAGCACACAGACCCAGTACTTC; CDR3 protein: CASTQTQYF
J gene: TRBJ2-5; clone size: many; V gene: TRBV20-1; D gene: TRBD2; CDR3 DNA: TGCAGTGCTATCATAGGGCTAGCGGGAGTTGGAGAGACCCAGTACTTC; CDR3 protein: CSAIIGLAGVGETQYF
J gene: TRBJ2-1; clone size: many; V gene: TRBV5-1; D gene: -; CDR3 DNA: TGCGCCAGCAGCTTGGAATGGGGTGCCAATGAGCAGTTCTTC; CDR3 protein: CASSLEWGANEQFF
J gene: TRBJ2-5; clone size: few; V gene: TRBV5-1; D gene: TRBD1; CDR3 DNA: TGCGCCAGCAGGTTACAGGGGTCCCAAGAGACCCAGTACTTC; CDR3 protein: CASRLQGSQETQYF
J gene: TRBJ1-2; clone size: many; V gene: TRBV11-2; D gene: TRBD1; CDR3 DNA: TGTGCCAGCAGCTTAGATTGGAGGGCTCCGGGACAGGGGGCCAATGGCTACACCTTC; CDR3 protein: CASSLDWRAPGQGANGYTF
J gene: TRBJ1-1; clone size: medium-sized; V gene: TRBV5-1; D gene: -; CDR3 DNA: TGCGCCAGCAGCTTGGATGGGCAGCTCGCTTTCTTT; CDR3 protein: CASSLDGQLAFF
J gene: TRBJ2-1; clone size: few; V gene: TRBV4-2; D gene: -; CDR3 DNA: TGTGCCAGCAGCCAAGTAGGCACCAACAATGAGCAGTTCTTC; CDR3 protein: CASSQVGTNNEQFF
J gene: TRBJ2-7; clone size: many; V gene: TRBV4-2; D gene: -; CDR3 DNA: TGTGCCAGCAGCCAAGATGGAAAGGGCCTGAGCTACGAGCAGTACTTC; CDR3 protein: CASSQDGKGLSYEQYF
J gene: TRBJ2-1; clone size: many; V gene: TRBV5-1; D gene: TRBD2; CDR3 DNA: TGCGCCAGCAGCTTGGCCAGTACGTCTAGCGGAACCTTAAATGAGCAGTTCTTC; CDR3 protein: CASSLASTSSGTLNEQFF
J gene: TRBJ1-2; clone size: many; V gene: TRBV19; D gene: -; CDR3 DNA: TGTGCCAGTAGTATAGCGGGGGCGCCGAACTATGGCTACACCTTC; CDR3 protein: CASSIAGAPNYGYTF
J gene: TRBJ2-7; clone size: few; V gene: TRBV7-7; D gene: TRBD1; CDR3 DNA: TGTGCCAGCAGCCGGGACAGGGGAGGAGGCGAGCAGTACTTC; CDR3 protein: CASSRDRGGGEQYF
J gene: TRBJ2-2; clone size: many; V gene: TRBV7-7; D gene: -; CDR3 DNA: TGTGCTAGCAGCCTCTCAGACTACACCGGGGAGCTGTTTTTT; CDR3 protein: CASSLSDYTGELFF
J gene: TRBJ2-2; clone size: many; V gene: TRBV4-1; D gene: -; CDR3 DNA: TGCGCCAGCAGCCAAGGCCTAACCGGGGAGCTGTTTTTT; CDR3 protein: CASSQGLTGELFF
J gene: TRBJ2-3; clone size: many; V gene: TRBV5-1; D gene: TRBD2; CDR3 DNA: TGCGCCAGCAGCCTGACTAGCGGGAGCACAGATACGCAGTATTTT; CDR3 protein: CASSLTSGSTDTQYF
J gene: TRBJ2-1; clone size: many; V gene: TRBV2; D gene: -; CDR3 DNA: TGTGCCAGCAGCGACCTAGTAACAGGGCTTAATGAGCAGTTCTTC; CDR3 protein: CASSDLVTGLNEQFF
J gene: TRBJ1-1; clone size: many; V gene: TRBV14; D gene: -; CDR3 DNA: TGTGCCAGCAGTTACATCAGGGGCGGCACTGAAGCTTTCTTT; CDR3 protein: CASSYIRGGTEAFF
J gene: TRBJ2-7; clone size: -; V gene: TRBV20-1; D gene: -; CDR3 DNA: TGCAGTGCTAGGCCGCAACAGGGCTACGAGCAGTACTTC; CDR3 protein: CSARPQQGYEQYF
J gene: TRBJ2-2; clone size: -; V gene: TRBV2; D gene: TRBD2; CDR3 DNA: TGTGCCAGCACCCCAGACCTAGCGGGGGACACCGGGGAGCTGTTTTTT; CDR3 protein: CASTPDLAGDTGELFF
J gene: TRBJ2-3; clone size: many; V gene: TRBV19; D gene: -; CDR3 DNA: TGTGCCAGTAGACAGGGCTCCACAGATACGCAGTATTTT; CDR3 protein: CASRQGSTDTQYF
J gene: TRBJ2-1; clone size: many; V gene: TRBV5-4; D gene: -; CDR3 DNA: TGTGCCAGCAGCTTCGATACAACTACGGATGAGCAGTTCTTC; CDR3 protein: CASSFDTTTDEQFF
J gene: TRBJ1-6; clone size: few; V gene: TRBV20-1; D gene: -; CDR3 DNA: TGCAGTGCTAGTAGGGGAAAATACGGCGATTCACCCCTCCACTTT; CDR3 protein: CSASRGKYGDSPLHF
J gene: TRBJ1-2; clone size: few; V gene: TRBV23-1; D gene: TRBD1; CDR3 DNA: TGCGCCAGCAGTCATCCGGACAGGGGGCACCACTATGGCTACACCTTC; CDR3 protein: CASSHPDRGHHYGYTF
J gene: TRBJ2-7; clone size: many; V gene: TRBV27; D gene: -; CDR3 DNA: TGTGCCAGCAGTCCCCGCCCCTCCTACGAGCAGTACTTC; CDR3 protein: CASSPRPSYEQYF
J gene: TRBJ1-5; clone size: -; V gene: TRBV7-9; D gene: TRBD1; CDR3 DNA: TGTGCCAGCACGACAGGGTACAATCAGCCCCAGCATTTT; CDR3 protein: CASTTGYNQPQHF
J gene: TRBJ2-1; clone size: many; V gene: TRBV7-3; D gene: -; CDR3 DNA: TGTGCCAGCAGCTTAGGGGACTCCACCTACAATGAGCAGTTCTTC; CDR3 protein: CASSLGDSTYNEQFF
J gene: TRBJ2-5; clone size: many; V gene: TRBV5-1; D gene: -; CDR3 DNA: TGCGCCAGCAGCTTGTTCCCAGGGCGAGGAGAGACCCAGTACTTC; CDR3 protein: CASSLFPGRGETQYF
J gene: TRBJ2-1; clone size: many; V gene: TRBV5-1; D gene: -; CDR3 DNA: TGCGCCAGCAGCGAGCTAGGTGGGAACAATGAGCAGTTCTTC; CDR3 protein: CASSELGGNNEQFF
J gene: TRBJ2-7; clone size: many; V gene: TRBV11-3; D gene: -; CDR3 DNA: TGTGCCAGCAGCTTAGATTCATTCGAAAGTGGGCAGTACTTC; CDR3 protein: CASSLDSFESGQYF
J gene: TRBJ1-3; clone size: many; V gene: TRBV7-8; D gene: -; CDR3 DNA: TGTGCCAGCAGCTTAGAGGGGATTGTTGGGAACTCTGGAAACACCATATATTTT; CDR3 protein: CASSLEGIVGNSGNTIYF
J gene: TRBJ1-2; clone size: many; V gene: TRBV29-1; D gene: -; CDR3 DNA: TGCAGCGTTGCTGGGTTCGACTATGGCTACACCTTC; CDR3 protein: CSVAGFDYGYTF
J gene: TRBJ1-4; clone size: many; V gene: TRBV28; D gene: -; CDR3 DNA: TGTGCCAGCAGTTTAAAAGGGATGGGCGAAAAACTGTTTTTT; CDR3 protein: CASSLKGMGEKLFF
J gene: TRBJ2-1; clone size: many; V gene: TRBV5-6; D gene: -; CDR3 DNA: TGTGCCAGCAGCTGGGACAATGAGCAGTTCTTC; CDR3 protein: CASSWDNEQFF
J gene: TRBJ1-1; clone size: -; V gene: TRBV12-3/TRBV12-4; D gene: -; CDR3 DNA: TGTGCCAGCAGTTTCCGCGGCTTAAGGACTGAAGCTTTCTTT; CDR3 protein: CASSFRGLRTEAFF
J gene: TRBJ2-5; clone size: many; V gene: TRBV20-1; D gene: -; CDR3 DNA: TGCAGTGCTAGAGAATGGGGACTCATACAAGAGACCCAGTACTTC; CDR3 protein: CSAREWGLIQETQYF
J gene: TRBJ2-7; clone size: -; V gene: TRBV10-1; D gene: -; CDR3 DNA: TGCGCCAAAAAGCCTCCCTTATTGTCTGACGAGCAGTACTTC; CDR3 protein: CAKKPPLLSDEQYF
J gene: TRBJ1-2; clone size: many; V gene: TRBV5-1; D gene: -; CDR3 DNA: TGCGCCAGCAGCCTGGAACCCCTCTTAAACTATGGCTACACCTTC; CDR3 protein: CASSLEPLLNYGYTF
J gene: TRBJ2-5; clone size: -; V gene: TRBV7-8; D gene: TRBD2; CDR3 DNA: TGTGCCAGCAGCTCCCGACTAGCGGGGACCCAAGAGACCCAGTACTTC; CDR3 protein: CASSSRLAGTQETQYF
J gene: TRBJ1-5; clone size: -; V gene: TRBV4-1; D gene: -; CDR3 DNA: TGCGCCAGCAGCTCCACGAGGAGCAATCAGCCCCAGCATTTT; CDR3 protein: CASSSTRSNQPQHF
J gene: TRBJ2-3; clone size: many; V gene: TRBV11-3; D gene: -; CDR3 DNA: TGTGCCAGCAGCTTAGACGGGGTTCCAGATACGCAGTATTTT; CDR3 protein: CASSLDGVPDTQYF
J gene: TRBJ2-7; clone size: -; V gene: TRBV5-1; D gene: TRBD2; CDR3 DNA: TGCGCCAGCTCCTTAGGAGCGGGAGCCCAAACACCCTACGAGCAGTACTTC; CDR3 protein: CASSLGAGAQTPYEQYF
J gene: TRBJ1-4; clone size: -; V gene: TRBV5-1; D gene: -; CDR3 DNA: TGCGCCAGCAGCTTGGGCTCGGGACTTGGTGAAAAACTGTTTTTT; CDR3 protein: CASSLGSGLGEKLFF
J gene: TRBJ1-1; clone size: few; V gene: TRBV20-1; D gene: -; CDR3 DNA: TGCAGTGCTACTTCGGGGGGCCCGGTGGACACTGAAGCTTTCTTT; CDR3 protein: CSATSGGPVDTEAFF